The 19 T cell receptor beta chains below all came from one sample that was sequenced in a study of early stage breast cancer tumors. Sequencing used immunoSEQ multiplex PCR; TCRdb keeps in-frame clones, though not all of them. The sample includes some 21,000 clones, about three quarters of them seen just once. Input material: blood. These receptors all come from a person between 55 and 70 years old with breast cancer.

This clone has a handful of counts. The J gene is TRBJ2-1, the V gene TRBV7-2; D unresolved. Germline lookup yields CDR1 SGHTA and CDR2 FQGNSA. CDR3 length equals 16 residues. V shed 2 bases and J shed 0 bases, with 11 bases lying between them. CDR3 sequence: CASSLSASPSYNEQFF. The CDR3 nucleotides read TGTGCCAGCAGCTTATCCGCTAGTCCCTCCTACAATGAGCAGTTCTTC. Full variable domain (missing parts from reference TRBV7-2 and TRBJ2-1): GAGVSQSPSNKVTEKGKDVELRCDPISGHTALYWYRQSLGQGLEFLIYFQGNSAPDKSGLPSDRFSAERTGGSVSTLTIQRTQQEDSAVYLCASSLSASPSYNEQFFGPGTRLTVL.

J is TRBJ1-1 and V is TRBV5-4; D remains ambiguous. Trimming pared 1 base from V and 3 bases from J, leaving 10 bases between. The CDR3 runs to 14 residues. Per germline, CDR1 SGHNT and CDR2 YYREEE (reference sequence). In nucleotides, the CDR3 is TGTGCCAGCAGCTTGAAGGGTGACGACACTGAAGCTTTCTTT. Residues: CASSLKGDDTEAFF.

This chain joins TRBV6-5 and TRBJ2-2, with 8 bases matching TRBD1. The CDR3 consists of 16 residues. Trimming took 2 bases from V and 6 from J; bases not matched to a gene: 8. Germline V lookup: CDR1 MNHEY, CDR2 SVGAGI. Here the CDR3 DNA reads TGTGCCAGCAGTTACCACGGACAGGGCAGGGCCGGGGAGCTGTTTTTT. Its translation is CASSYHGQGRAGELFF.

CDR3 coding DNA: TGTGCCAGCAGCTTAGGGACCCGCGAATTGGATACGCAGTATTTT. It specifies CASSLGTRELDTQYF. The rearrangement joins TRBV11-3 to TRBJ2-3; D is ambiguous. The CDR3 runs 15 residues. The V end was cut by 1 base, the J end by 6 bases, with 14 bases between. CDR1 and CDR2 (germline): SGHNT, YENEEA.

V and J are TRBV7-9 and TRBJ1-1, with D uncertain. CDR3 size: 14 residues. In germline, CDR1 is SEHNR, CDR2 FQNEAQ (reference sequence). V was clipped by 3 bases and J by 1 base, with 9 bases between them. DNA of the CDR3: TGTGCCAGCAGCTTGGTAGAAGGGAACACTGAAGCTTTCTTT. Translating gives CASSLVEGNTEAFF.

V gene TRBV6-5 combines with J gene TRBJ1-2, with TRBD1 matching 7 bases. Germline assignment: CDR1 MNHEY and CDR2 SVGAGI. This CDR3 is built from 12 residues. With 10 bases clipped from V and 8 bases from J, the junction kept 10 bases outside the gene matches. The CDR3: CAIQGDRTGYTF. The CDR3 DNA reads as TGTGCCATTCAGGGGGACCGTACCGGCTACACCTTC.

The V gene is TRBV6-5, the J gene TRBJ2-7, with TRBD1 matching over 7 bases. Looked up from germline, CDR1 is MNHEY and CDR2 is SVGAGI. CDR3 length: 15 residues. The V gene end was trimmed by 6 bases and the J gene end by 3 bases; junction bases not matched to a gene: 11. The CDR3 coding sequence is TGTGCCAGCAGGGATAATCCGGGACAGTTCTACGAGCAGTACTTC. Translated, it gives CASRDNPGQFYEQYF.

V gene TRBV7-3 combines with J gene TRBJ1-1, with D uncertain. The CDR3 extends over 13 amino acids. V dropped 4 bases and J dropped 11 bases, with 17 bases sitting between them. Germline CDR1 and CDR2: SGHTA and FQGTGA. The CDR3 sequence: CASSSSGIPEAFF. The DNA for the CDR3 is TGTGCCAGCAGCTCCTCAGGTATTCCGGAGGCTTTCTTT. The full variable domain, its missing parts supplied by reference TRBV7-3 and TRBJ1-1, is GAGVSQTPSNKVTEKGKYVELRCDPISGHTALYWYRQSLGQGPEFLIYFQGTGAADDSGLPNDRFFAVRPEGSVSTLKIQRTERGDSAVYLCASSSSGIPEAFFGQGTRLTVV.

This clone came up once. The chain recombines TRBV18 with TRBJ2-3, with a weak D call TRBD2 (7 bases). The V end was cut by 0 bases, the J end by 6 bases, with 13 bases between. The CDR3 loop spans 15 amino acids. In germline, CDR1 is KGHSH, CDR2 LQKENI. The CDR3 loop reads CASSPPGGGLDTQYF. CDR3 sequence (DNA): TGTGCCAGCTCACCACCGGGAGGGGGATTGGATACGCAGTATTTT.

The V and J genes are TRBV2 and TRBJ2-6; a possible D gene is TRBD1 (5 bases). Germline assignment: CDR1 SNHLY and CDR2 FYNNEI. The CDR3 has 15 residues. Trimming took off 5 bases at V and 1 base at J, with 9 bases between the two ends. In DNA form, the CDR3 reads TGTGCCAGCAGTATTGACAGTTCTGGGGCCAACGTCCTGACTTTC. Its translation: CASSIDSSGANVLTF.

The genes are TRBV13 and TRBJ2-7; D is possibly TRBD2 (6 bases). Deletions cut 5 bases from V and 6 bases from J, with 17 bases between. CDR3 length equals 14 residues. CDR1 is PRHDT and CDR2 is FYEKMQ in the germline V gene (reference sequence). The CDR3 is CASSNGLSAGEQYF. In DNA form, the CDR3 reads TGTGCCAGCAGCAACGGACTATCCGCCGGCGAGCAGTACTTC.

The gene calls are TRBV6-1 and TRBJ1-1; D is perhaps TRBD1 (6 bases). V lost 7 bases to trimming and J lost 1 base, with 16 bases between them. This CDR3 is built from 15 residues. Germline V gene data show CDR1 as MNHNS and CDR2 as SASEGT. The CDR3 spells CASKVNDRTNTEAFF. CDR3 nucleotide sequence: TGTGCCAGCAAGGTAAACGACAGGACGAACACTGAAGCTTTCTTT.

The V gene is TRBV4-1, the J gene TRBJ1-5; D not certain. This CDR3 is built from 15 residues. Trimming removed 1 base at V and 6 bases at J, with 13 bases between. Germline V gives CDR1 MGHRA, CDR2 YSYEKL. CDR3 in amino acids: CASSQVLGSGQPQHF. The CDR3 DNA follows: TGCGCCAGCAGCCAAGTACTAGGGTCGGGTCAGCCCCAGCATTTT.

By its share, this clone is medium-sized. V and J are TRBV4-1 and TRBJ1-2; 8 nucleotides agree with TRBD1. CDR1 MGHRA and CDR2 YSYEKL come from the germline V gene. CDR3 length equals 17 residues. The V and J ends lost 2 bases and 3 bases, in that order; junction bases with no gene match: 11. The CDR3 nucleotides are TGCGCCAGCAGCCAACACCAGACAGGGGTCGCGGACTATGGCTACACCTTC. Translated: CASSQHQTGVADYGYTF.

This clone was detected only a few times. The chain joins TRBV2 to TRBJ2-7; D possibly corresponds to TRBD2 (5 bases). Trimming pared 2 bases from V and 5 bases from J, leaving 19 bases between. Germline V gives CDR1 SNHLY, CDR2 FYNNEI. The CDR3 covers 16 residues. The CDR3 is CASSELVAEEENEQYF. The CDR3, as DNA: TGTGCCAGCAGTGAACTGGTCGCCGAGGAGGAAAACGAGCAGTACTTC.

The chain joins TRBV19 to TRBJ1-6, with D perhaps TRBD1 (6 bases). The CDR3 has 17 amino acids. V lost 3 bases to trimming and J lost 1 base, with 13 bases between them. Germline V gene data show CDR1 as LNHDA and CDR2 as SQIVND (reference sequence). The CDR3: CASSITGRGSYNSPLHF. DNA of the CDR3: TGTGCCAGTAGTATTACGGGCAGGGGATCCTATAATTCACCCCTCCACTTT.

This clone was detected once. The V and J genes are TRBV6-1 and TRBJ1-1, with a possible D match to TRBD1 (5 bases). This CDR3 has 14 amino acids. Trimming left V 7 bases short and J 5 bases short, with 17 bases between. CDR1 and CDR2 (germline): MNHNS, SASEGT. CDR3: CASTIWSGSTEAFF. The CDR3 bases are TGTGCCAGCACCATTTGGTCAGGGAGTACTGAAGCTTTCTTT.

The genes are TRBV2 and TRBJ2-2; 12 positions agree with TRBD2. Trimming cost V 5 bases and J 8 bases; bases outside gene matches: 9. CDR1 is SNHLY and CDR2 is FYNNEI in the germline V gene. This CDR3 has 16 amino acids. CDR3 sequence: CASSQRLAGDRGELFF. The CDR3 DNA is TGTGCCAGCAGTCAAAGACTAGCGGGAGATAGGGGGGAGCTGTTTTTT.

V and J are TRBV5-4 and TRBJ1-1; 9 nucleotides agree with TRBD1. Germline trimming cut 3 bases from V and 3 bases from J; bases unmatched to any gene: 3. The CDR3 contains 14 residues. The germline V gene has CDR1 SGHNT and CDR2 YYREEE (reference sequence). The CDR3 protein is CASSSRTGDTEAFF. CDR3 coding DNA: TGTGCCAGCAGCTCCCGGACAGGGGACACTGAAGCTTTCTTT. The full variable domain, rest sourced from reference TRBV5-4 and TRBJ1-1, is ETGVTQSPTHLIKTRGQQVTLRCSSQSGHNTVSWYQQALGQGPQFIFQYYREEENGRGNFPPRFSGLQFPNYSSELNVNALELDDSALYLCASSSRTGDTEAFFGQGTRLTVV.